The 11 T cell receptor beta chains below all came from one sample that was sequenced in a study of cytomegalovirus exposure and HLA in healthy donors. The PCR made use of 60 Vbeta and 13 Jbeta primers. Data came from immunoSEQ multiplex PCR; TCRdb stores just in-frame clones and leaves some out. The sample has some 150,000 clones, approximately 79% seen once. Sequencing was carried out using PBMCs. The receptors were sampled from a man aged 35 to 55 in good health and CMV-seronegative.

This chain links TRBV4-2 with TRBJ1-4, with D unresolved. The CDR3 contains 15 residues. The V gene lost 4 bases and the J gene lost 8 bases, with 17 bases spanning the gap. Germline CDR1 LGHNA, CDR2 YNFKEQ. The CDR3 region is CASSPIPEVGEKLFF. The CDR3 DNA is TGTGCCAGCAGCCCAATCCCGGAGGTTGGGGAAAAACTGTTTTTT.

CDR3 protein: CASSLGDRGHQETQYF. The CDR3 nucleotides read TGTGCCAGCAGCTTAGGGGACAGGGGCCACCAAGAGACCCAGTACTTC. The chain joins TRBV7-9 to TRBJ2-5; 10 nucleotides line up with TRBD1. This CDR3 comprises 16 residues. V shed 1 base and J 0 bases; nucleotides not matched to a gene: 2. Germline V gene sequence: CDR1 SEHNR, CDR2 FQNEAQ (reference sequence). The whole variable domain, remainder taken from reference TRBV7-9 and TRBJ2-5, is DTGVSQNPRHKITKRGQNVTFRCDPISEHNRLYWYRQTLGQGPEFLTYFQNEAQLEKSRLLSDRFSAERPKGSFSTLEIQRTEQGDSAMYLCASSLGDRGHQETQYFGPGTRLLVL.

The chain carries TRBV21-1 and TRBJ1-4; the D call TRBD1 from the table was never checked on the DNA. TRBV21-1 is described as a pseudogene. The CDR3 has 16 residues. CDR3 coding DNA: TGTGCCAGCAGCATCCTCACAGGGGGCACTAATGAAAAACTGTTTTTT. Protein product: CASSILTGGTNEKLFF.

The chain is built from TRBV15 and TRBJ2-1; 12 bases fit TRBD2. CDR3 size: 17 residues. Trimming at V came to 9 bases and at J to 5 bases, leaving 14 bases not matched to a gene. Looked up from germline, CDR1 is LNHNV and CDR2 is YYDKDF (reference sequence). CDR3 region: CATTWTSGNHPDNEQFF. CDR3 DNA: TGTGCCACTACCTGGACTAGCGGGAACCATCCCGACAATGAGCAGTTCTTC.

The chain joins TRBV14 to TRBJ2-3, with TRBD2 matching over 15 bases. CDR3 length: 14 amino acids. CDR1 and CDR2 (germline): SGHDN, FVKESK. Trimming cost V 5 bases and J 8 bases; bases outside gene matches: 2. Here the CDR3 reads CASSAGLAGGTQYF. The CDR3 DNA reads as TGTGCCAGCAGCGCGGGACTAGCGGGAGGTACGCAGTATTTT.

About this clone itself: Within the sample, other DNA sequences also encode this same CDR3. The chain uses TRBV5-1 and TRBJ1-2; D gene uncertain. Germline V gene data show CDR1 as SGHRS and CDR2 as YFSETQ. CDR3 length: 14 residues. The ends were cut back, 4 bases at V and 3 bases at J, with 13 bases in the middle. CDR3 bases: TGCGCCAGCAGCCTCGAAGGCGGGGACTATGGCTACACCTTC. It encodes CASSLEGGDYGYTF.

The chain combines TRBV5-4 with TRBJ2-7; 7 nucleotides agree with TRBD2. V trimming: 2 bases; J trimming: 0 bases; junction bases outside the gene matches: 5. The CDR3 spans 15 residues. Germline V gives CDR1 SGHNT, CDR2 YYREEE (reference sequence). The CDR3 spells CASSFGREASYEQYF. The CDR3 coding sequence is TGTGCCAGCAGCTTCGGACGGGAGGCCTCCTACGAGCAGTACTTC.

Regarding this clone: One end of the junction fails to match germline, which may point to a read error. V usage is TRBV29-1 and J usage is TRBJ2-4, with D possibly matching TRBD1 (5 bases). The CDR3 runs 12 residues. Germline CDR1 SQVTM, CDR2 ANQGSEA. CDR3 amino acids: CSADTAKNSQYF. In DNA, the CDR3 is TGCAGCGCGGACACAGCCAAAAACAGTCAGTACTTC.

The chain is built from TRBV14 and TRBJ2-7, with 12 bases that match TRBD2. Germline values: CDR1 SGHDN, CDR2 FVKESK. This CDR3 is built from 16 residues. Germline trimming cut 6 bases from V and 3 bases from J; bases unmatched to any gene: 9. CDR3 bases: TGTGCCAGCAGTCAGACTAGCGGGAGAGTAGGCTACGAGCAGTACTTC. Translation gives CASSQTSGRVGYEQYF.

This chain connects TRBV11-2 to TRBJ2-7, with unresolved D. Per the germline V gene, CDR1 is SGHAT and CDR2 is FQNNGV. The V and J ends lost 1 base and 5 bases respectively, with 9 bases between them. The CDR3 is made up of 13 amino acids. The CDR3 DNA sequence: TGTGCCAGCAGCTTAGGACTTCAGAACGAGCAGTACTTC. Translating it yields CASSLGLQNEQYF.

This clone came up once. The V call is TRBV6-6, the J call TRBJ2-7; D is perhaps TRBD2 (7 bases). Germline lookup yields CDR1 MNHNY and CDR2 SVGAGI (reference sequence). The CDR3 extends over 15 amino acids. V lost 2 bases to trimming and J lost 2 bases, with 13 bases between them. This CDR3 reads CASSYGGGPAYEQYF. Written as DNA, the CDR3 is TGTGCCAGCAGTTACGGGGGGGGCCCTGCCTACGAGCAGTACTTC.